This T cell receptor (beta chain) was observed in a study of chemoradiotherapy in HPV16-positive cancers. Study-level points and caveats: Candidate HPV-specific clones and E7-related TCR motifs grew in tumor during treatment.

The CDR3 consists of 14 residues. Germline lookup yields CDR1 SGHRS and CDR2 YFSETQ. V gave up 1 base and J gave up 10 bases, with 12 bases separating them. Over chemoradiotherapy, repertoires were sampled more than once. Comment on this clone: Its matching antigen is unknown.

Method: immunoSEQ multiplex PCR; TCRdb's copy keeps in-frame clones and lacks some. The repertoire has roughly 12,000 clones, around nine tenths of them found once; the top ten carry under 6%. The source is a human donor with HPV-associated anogenital cancer. The sample consisted of blood, taken from a patient who underwent chemoradiotherapy. The chain links TRBV5-1 to TRBJ1-6, with a tentative D call TRBD1 (5 bases). The CDR3 nucleotides are TGCGCCAGCAGCTTGTCTCAGGGATCGTCACCCCTCCACTTT. This sequence encodes CASSLSQGSSPLHF.